Listed here is a single TCR beta chain. Its antigen is still unknown. PCR was performed using 60 Vbeta and 13 Jbeta primers. The table came from immunoSEQ multiplex PCR; TCRdb's copy has only in-frame clones and leaves some out. The sample shows 160,000 or so clones, 81% of them seen only once. Trimming took off 1 base at V and 1 base at J, with 13 bases between the two ends. The CDR3 loop spans 16 amino acids. The germline V gene has CDR1 MNHNS and CDR2 SASEGT. The data stem from a study of cytomegalovirus exposure and HLA in healthy donors. Overall study results and limits: A later analysis linked a missense variant in DCLRE1C to the trimming of TCR beta V and J genes.

This clonotype was sampled from a woman between 18 and 29 years old in good health and CMV-seropositive. The genes are TRBV6-1 and TRBJ1-1; D gene uncertain. The specimen was PBMCs. The CDR3, as DNA: TGTGCCAGCAGTGAAGTGGGAGTACTGGGGAACACTGAAGCTTTCTTT. Residues: CASSEVGVLGNTEAFF.